The T cell receptor beta chain under discussion was sequenced for a study of control samples from healthy donors and cancer patients. Germline CDR1 is MDHEN and CDR2 is SYDVKM. V lost 4 bases to trimming and J lost 3 bases; unmatched junction nucleotides: 6. This CDR3 contains 15 residues. Clones were sequenced by immunoSEQ multiplex PCR, and TCRdb holds only the in-frame ones, with some missing. There are about 200,000 clones in the sample, with 2.2% held by the top ten. This TCR was sampled from a woman aged 25 to 39 in good health. V usage is TRBV28 and J usage is TRBJ2-1; 7 nucleotides align to TRBD2. Sequenced sample: blood. The CDR3 DNA follows: TGTGCCAGCAGTTCTTTCTGGGGGGGCTACAATGAGCAGTTCTTC. The encoded protein is CASSSFWGGYNEQFF.